These 5 T cell receptor beta chains originate from one sample sequenced in a study of T cells in Graves' hyperthyroidism and ophthalmopathy. Using RNA transcripts as the source, TCR beta CDR3 regions were amplified. TCR CDR3 regions were first amplified by RT-PCR with HTBI primers. TCRdb reanalysed the multiplex PCR reads using MiXCR and keeps one entry per CDR3 protein. The sample lists around 370,000 distinct CDR3 sequences; less than 20% were seen once. The sample was blood. The receptors shown here come from a man between 18 and 29 years old with Graves' ophthalmopathy.

The chain has TRBV5-1 and TRBJ2-4; 10 bases agree with TRBD1. The CDR3 is 16 amino acids. J was trimmed by 8 bases and V by 3 bases; bases with no gene match: 11. CDR1 is SGHRS, CDR2 YFSETQ, per germline. CDR3: CASSSKWTGGGDIQYF. The DNA for the CDR3 is TGCGCCAGCAGCTCCAAGTGGACAGGGGGAGGGGACATTCAGTACTTC. Together with reference TRBV5-1 and TRBJ2-4, the CDR3 gives the full variable domain: KAGVTQTPRYLIKTRGQQVTLSCSPISGHRSVSWYQQTPGQGLQFLFEYFSETQRNKGNFPGRFSGRQFSNSRSEMNVSTLELGDSALYLCASSSKWTGGGDIQYFGAGTRLSVL.

Many counts were recorded for this clonotype. Written as DNA, the CDR3 is TGTGCCAGCAGCCCTCAGCGGGGTAACTCCTACGAGCAGTACTTC. It yields the protein CASSPQRGNSYEQYF. The chain joins TRBV11-1 to TRBJ2-7, with TRBD2 matching 7 bases. The CDR3 has 15 residues. J lost 0 bases, V lost 5 bases, and 7 bases had no gene match. Per germline, CDR1 SGHAT and CDR2 FQDESV (reference sequence).

This clonotype was found many times. The rearrangement uses TRBV27 and TRBJ1-1, with no clear D. The V end lost 3 bases, the J end lost 1 base, and 12 bases lay between the germline ends. The CDR3 covers 15 residues. Germline lookup yields CDR1 MNHEY and CDR2 SMNVEV (reference sequence). In DNA, the CDR3 is TGTGCCAGCAGTTTTAACGAGGCAGGGAACACTGAAGCTTTCTTT. As protein: CASSFNEAGNTEAFF.

This clonotype has a count of ten or more. J is TRBJ2-2 and V is TRBV7-2; TRBD2 might be the D (6 bases). This CDR3 is 16 amino acids long. Per the germline V gene, CDR1 is SGHTA and CDR2 is FQGNSA. Deletions cut 5 bases from V and 7 bases from J, with 20 bases between. CDR3 amino acids: CASSNRGMGTDGELFF. CDR3 nucleotide sequence: TGTGCCAGCAGCAACCGGGGGATGGGGACGGACGGGGAGCTGTTTTTT. Complete variable domain (other parts from reference TRBV7-2 and TRBJ2-2): GAGVSQSPSNKVTEKGKDVELRCDPISGHTALYWYRQSLGQGLEFLIYFQGNSAPDKSGLPSDRFSAERTGGSVSTLTIQRTQQEDSAVYLCASSNRGMGTDGELFFGEGSRLTVL.

Many counts were recorded for this clonotype. The V call is TRBV7-3, the J call TRBJ1-3; D gene unclear. The V end lost 2 bases, the J end lost 3 bases, and 11 bases lay between the germline ends. This CDR3 contains 15 residues. Germline loops: CDR1 SGHTA, CDR2 FQGTGA. DNA of the CDR3: TGTGCCAGCAGCTTAGAGGCGGGGAATGGAAACACCATATATTTT. Amino acid sequence: CASSLEAGNGNTIYF. The whole variable domain, filled in from reference TRBV7-3 and TRBJ1-3, reads GAGVSQTPSNKVTEKGKYVELRCDPISGHTALYWYRQSLGQGPEFLIYFQGTGAADDSGLPNDRFFAVRPEGSVSTLKIQRTERGDSAVYLCASSLEAGNGNTIYFGEGSWLTVV.